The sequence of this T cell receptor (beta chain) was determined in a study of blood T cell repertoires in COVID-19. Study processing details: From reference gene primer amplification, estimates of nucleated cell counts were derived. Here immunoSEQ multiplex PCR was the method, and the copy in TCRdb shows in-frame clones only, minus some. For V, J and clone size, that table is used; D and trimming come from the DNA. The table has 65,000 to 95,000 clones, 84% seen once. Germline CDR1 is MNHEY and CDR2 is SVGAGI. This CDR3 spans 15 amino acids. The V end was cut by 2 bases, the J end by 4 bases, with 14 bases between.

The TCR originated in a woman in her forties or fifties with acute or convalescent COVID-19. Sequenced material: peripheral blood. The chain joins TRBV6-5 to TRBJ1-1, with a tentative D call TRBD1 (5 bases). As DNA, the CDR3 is TGTGCCAGCAGTTACGGGGGGTTGAGGGGCACTGAAGCTTTCTTT. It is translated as CASSYGGLRGTEAFF.